This TCR beta chain originates from a study of T cells in Graves' hyperthyroidism and ophthalmopathy. Looking at the study overall: Pretreatment peripheral blood was obtained at initial diagnosis.

CDR3 length: 14 amino acids. V shed 0 bases and J shed 11 bases, with 11 bases lying between them. The germline gives CDR1 LGHDT, CDR2 YNNKEL (reference sequence). Patients were aged 18 to 65, had disease duration under 2 months, and had newly diagnosed hyperthyroidism. The CDR3 regions of TCR beta were amplified from RNA transcripts. Initially, a first-round RT-PCR of the TCR CDR3 employed the HTBI primer set. TCRdb used MiXCR to reprocess the multiplex PCR reads, holding one entry per CDR3 protein. This sample has 300,000 to 450,000 distinct CDR3 sequences; 20% to 25% occur once, and the top ten carry 73%.

Specimen: blood. The V and J genes are TRBV3-1 and TRBJ1-6; D unresolved. This TCR was sampled from a man aged 50-59 years with Graves' hyperthyroidism. The chain's CDR3 is CASSQEWVFPPLHF. In DNA form, the CDR3 reads TGTGCCAGCAGCCAAGAATGGGTGTTCCCACCCCTCCACTTT.